This is a list of T cell receptor beta chains from one sample in a study of blood T cell repertoires in COVID-19. Sequencing used immunoSEQ multiplex PCR; TCRdb keeps in-frame clones, though not all of them. The sample gives about 360,000 clones, 86% of which show up once; around 7.4% is in the top ten. The sequencing input was peripheral blood. Every receptor here comes from a woman aged 55-70 years with COVID-19, enrolled during active disease. The CDR3 runs from the conserved cysteine through the conserved F or W. D genes are given only for firm matches.

V gene	J gene	CDR3 length	D gene	CDR3 protein	CDR3 DNA
TRBV5-4	TRBJ2-7	15	TRBD1	CASSSPRTGTYEQYF	TGTGCCAGCAGTTCGCCCCGGACAGGGACTTACGAGCAGTACTTC
TRBV7-2	TRBJ2-5	16	TRBD2	CASSFQSGGASETQYF	TGTGCCAGCAGCTTTCAGAGCGGGGGGGCCAGTGAGACCCAGTACTTC
TRBV10-2	TRBJ2-7	14	TRBD1	CATSDRAATYEQYF	TGCGCCACGTCGGACAGGGCGGCAACGTACGAGCAGTACTTC
TRBV5-1	TRBJ1-1	15	.	CASSLLQVGATEAFF	TGCGCCAGCAGCTTGCTCCAGGTGGGTGCCACTGAAGCTTTCTTT
TRBV7-2	TRBJ1-2	14	TRBD1	CASSFTQGAVGYTF	TGTGCCAGCAGCTTTACACAGGGGGCTGTTGGCTACACCTTC
TRBV9	TRBJ1-2	17	TRBD1	CASSKTLNGQVNYGYTF	TGTGCCAGCAGCAAAACGTTAAACGGACAGGTTAACTATGGCTACACCTTC
TRBV18	TRBJ1-1	15	TRBD1	CASSLHRGLDTEAFF	TGTGCCAGCTCATTGCACAGGGGGCTTGACACTGAAGCTTTCTTT
TRBV18	TRBJ2-3	17	TRBD1	CASSPSWDRGGLDTQYF	TGTGCCAGCTCACCTTCGTGGGACAGGGGAGGGTTGGATACGCAGTATTTT
TRBV12-5	TRBJ2-3	17	.	CASGLGLLASSTDTQYF	TGTGCTAGTGGTTTGGGCCTACTAGCATCTAGCACAGATACGCAGTATTTT
TRBV6-2/TRBV6-3	TRBJ1-2	12	TRBD1	CASSRQGPSYTF	TGTGCCAGCAGTCGACAGGGGCCAAGCTACACCTTC
TRBV6-1	TRBJ2-7	15	TRBD1	CASSERDRATYEQYF	TGTGCCAGCAGTGAAAGGGACAGGGCTACCTACGAGCAGTACTTC
TRBV25-1	TRBJ2-3	13	TRBD2	CASVRGSTDTQYF	TGTGCCAGCGTGCGGGGGAGCACAGATACGCAGTATTTT
TRBV10-1	TRBJ2-7	13	TRBD1	CASSEGQGFEQYF	TGCGCCAGCAGTGAGGGACAGGGCTTCGAGCAGTACTTC
TRBV6-5	TRBJ2-3	14	TRBD2	CASSRLAGEDTQYF	TGTGCCAGCAGCCGACTAGCGGGCGAGGATACGCAGTATTTT
TRBV4-1	TRBJ2-5	15	.	CASRPKGGYQETQYF	TGCGCCAGCAGACCTAAGGGGGGGTACCAAGAGACCCAGTACTTC
TRBV18	TRBJ1-1	14	TRBD1	CASSGRTGNTEAFF	TGTGCCAGCTCAGGAAGGACAGGGAACACTGAAGCTTTCTTT
TRBV5-3	TRBJ1-2	11	.	CARYRDYGYTF	TGTGCCAGGTACAGGGACTATGGCTACACCTTC